This T cell receptor beta chain is from a study of blood T cell repertoires in COVID-19. Exposed participants encountered a COVID-19 case during the 2 weeks preceding study entry. The assay was immunoSEQ multiplex PCR, and TCRdb's table has in-frame clones only and misses some. The data show over 350,000 clones, with 90% to 95% seen just once and around 0.86% held by the top ten. CDR1 and CDR2 from the germline V gene are LNHDA and SQIVND (reference sequence). The ends lost 2 bases at V and 0 bases at J; junction bases unmatched: 9. The CDR3 length is 18 residues. The J gene is TRBJ2-5, the V gene TRBV19, with TRBD2 identical over 10 bases. This receptor was taken from a middle-aged woman who had been exposed to COVID-19. What was sequenced was PBMCs or T cells enriched from blood (not recorded which). CDR3 in amino acids: CASSIWSSSGSNQETQYF. CDR3 DNA sequence: TGTGCCAGTAGTATATGGTCGTCTAGCGGGAGCAACCAAGAGACCCAGTACTTC.